The clone carrying this T cell receptor (beta chain) has ten or more counts. This record belongs to a study of blood T cell repertoires in COVID-19. Study in general: Italy, Spain and the United States were the sources of the convalescent and acute COVID-19 samples.

In the original processing: Amplifying reference gene primers gave estimates of nucleated cell counts. Sequencing was performed with immunoSEQ multiplex PCR; in TCRdb, only in-frame clones are kept and a portion is missing. V and J calls and clone size are those listed in that table; D and trimming were worked out from the DNA. The profile shows 220,000 or so clones, 86% of them singletons. The material sequenced was PBMCs or T cells enriched from blood (not recorded which). This receptor was identified in a woman between 45 and 60 years old who had recovered from COVID-19.

CDR3 coding DNA: TGTGCCAGCAGTGGGGAGGGCAATCAGCCCCAGCATTTT. Protein sequence: CASSGEGNQPQHF. V is TRBV2 and J is TRBJ1-5; D remains unclear. The CDR3 sequence is 13 residues long. Germline values: CDR1 SNHLY, CDR2 FYNNEI. The ends were cut back, 4 bases at V and 2 bases at J, with 6 bases in the middle. The variable domain in full, completed from reference TRBV2 and TRBJ1-5, reads EPEVTQTPSHQVTQMGQEVILRCVPISNHLYFYWYRQILGQKVEFLVSFYNNEISEKSEIFDDQFSVERPDGSNFTLKIRSTKLEDSAMYFCASSGEGNQPQHFGDGTRLSIL.